This TCR beta chain comes out of a study of blood T cell repertoires in COVID-19. Study information: Acute-phase and convalescent COVID-19 samples originated in the United States, Italy and Spain. Nucleic acid was either cDNA or gDNA, and it came from T cells, B-cell-depleted T cells, or PBMCs.

How the authors handled the data: Estimation of nucleated cell counts relied on the amplification of reference gene primers. Some clones are missing from TCRdb's copy, which holds only in-frame ones; the method was immunoSEQ multiplex PCR. V, J and clone size were drawn from that table, and D and trimming were deduced from the DNA. Of hundreds of thousands of clones listed, 89% are singletons. This CDR3 has 15 amino acids. V shed 4 bases, J shed 7 bases, and the junction held 10 bases outside the gene matches. Germline V gene data show CDR1 as MNHEY and CDR2 as SMNVEV (reference sequence). The chain combines TRBV27 with TRBJ2-7; 10 bases line up with TRBD2. Specimen: peripheral blood. The clonotype was recovered from a man in his sixties who had recovered from COVID-19. CDR3 nucleotide sequence: TGTGCCAGCAGTTCCCTAGCGGGGGCGTACAGAGAGCAGTACTTC. As protein: CASSSLAGAYREQYF.